Listed below are T cell receptor beta chains from one sample, sequenced in a study of Ad26.COV2.S vaccination and SARS-CoV-2 variants. Profiling relied on immunoSEQ multiplex PCR, and the TCRdb table lists in-frame clones only, not all of them. This sample yields approximately 280,000 clones, of which around 87% are seen a single time; over 2.5% belongs to the top ten. Sequencing was performed on peripheral blood, taken in a trial of Ad26.COV2.S vaccine versus placebo. These receptor sequences come from a person between 18 and 60 years old who received the Ad26.COV2.S COVID-19 vaccine or a placebo. The conserved cysteine and the conserved F or W are not part of the CDR3 here. Each record gives: CDR3 length, D gene, V gene, clone size, CDR3 protein. The D gene is left open where the match is weak. Expanded clones get a size class; other rows say once, few or many, or leave the size out.

cdr3_length: 12; d_call: TRBD2; v_call: TRBV10-2; clone_size: few; cdr3_aa: ASTLAGGSDTQY
cdr3_length: 13; d_call: NA; v_call: TRBV6-5; clone_size: NA; cdr3_aa: ASRRPGHAYNEQF
cdr3_length: 12; d_call: NA; v_call: TRBV27; clone_size: NA; cdr3_aa: ASSLSVAYNEQF
cdr3_length: 12; d_call: NA; v_call: TRBV12-5; clone_size: once; cdr3_aa: ASGLEQESREQY
cdr3_length: 13; d_call: TRBD1; v_call: TRBV19; clone_size: NA; cdr3_aa: ASIPGQGSRNEQF
cdr3_length: 11; d_call: NA; v_call: TRBV30; clone_size: NA; cdr3_aa: AWSVGGGTEAF
cdr3_length: 17; d_call: NA; v_call: TRBV4-3; clone_size: few; cdr3_aa: ASSQDLFLGQGEVDEQF
cdr3_length: 11; d_call: NA; v_call: TRBV25-1; clone_size: NA; cdr3_aa: ASGRTSQSPLH
cdr3_length: 12; d_call: NA; v_call: TRBV5-4; clone_size: NA; cdr3_aa: ASSLEGYDQPQH
cdr3_length: 14; d_call: NA; v_call: TRBV13; clone_size: NA; cdr3_aa: ASSLEQRRNTGELF
cdr3_length: 12; d_call: NA; v_call: TRBV4-1; clone_size: NA; cdr3_aa: ASSSHSADYGYT
cdr3_length: 13; d_call: TRBD1; v_call: TRBV27; clone_size: once; cdr3_aa: ASSASTGSYNEQF
cdr3_length: 11; d_call: NA; v_call: TRBV6-5; clone_size: once; cdr3_aa: ASSNKINTEAF
cdr3_length: 12; d_call: NA; v_call: TRBV6-2/TRBV6-3; clone_size: NA; cdr3_aa: ASSYRQVSYEQY
cdr3_length: 11; d_call: TRBD2; v_call: TRBV6-4; clone_size: once; cdr3_aa: ASKSAGVCEQY
cdr3_length: 14; d_call: TRBD1; v_call: TRBV6-1; clone_size: NA; cdr3_aa: ASSEFSYRQGETQY
cdr3_length: 14; d_call: TRBD2; v_call: TRBV6-5; clone_size: NA; cdr3_aa: ASSYGAGDRYNEQF
cdr3_length: 12; d_call: NA; v_call: TRBV27; clone_size: NA; cdr3_aa: ASSSLGSYNEQF
cdr3_length: 12; d_call: NA; v_call: TRBV18; clone_size: once; cdr3_aa: ASSRAEGTYEQY
cdr3_length: 10; d_call: NA; v_call: TRBV30; clone_size: NA; cdr3_aa: AWSVWGVEQY
cdr3_length: 13; d_call: TRBD2; v_call: TRBV10-2; clone_size: NA; cdr3_aa: ASSGLAGVVDTQY
cdr3_length: 11; d_call: NA; v_call: TRBV12-3/TRBV12-4; clone_size: NA; cdr3_aa: ASTPGVNTEAF
cdr3_length: 12; d_call: NA; v_call: TRBV19; clone_size: NA; cdr3_aa: ASSSHSITDTQY
cdr3_length: 14; d_call: TRBD1; v_call: TRBV4-1; clone_size: NA; cdr3_aa: ASSQPRTGSGNTIY
cdr3_length: 14; d_call: NA; v_call: TRBV6-6; clone_size: NA; cdr3_aa: ASSYRVTSGNYGYT
cdr3_length: 11; d_call: NA; v_call: TRBV10-2; clone_size: few; cdr3_aa: ASRQGWSQPQH
cdr3_length: 13; d_call: TRBD2; v_call: TRBV20-1; clone_size: NA; cdr3_aa: SASLASGGIGELF
cdr3_length: 15; d_call: NA; v_call: TRBV27; clone_size: NA; cdr3_aa: ASSWGRGIPLTDTQY
cdr3_length: 11; d_call: NA; v_call: TRBV9; clone_size: NA; cdr3_aa: ASSVGDGYGYT
cdr3_length: 13; d_call: NA; v_call: TRBV5-1; clone_size: NA; cdr3_aa: ASSLAPARYNEQF
cdr3_length: 12; d_call: TRBD2; v_call: TRBV6-4; clone_size: NA; cdr3_aa: ASRGGSDTGELF
cdr3_length: 12; d_call: NA; v_call: TRBV7-2; clone_size: NA; cdr3_aa: ASSLGQGRTEAF
cdr3_length: 11; d_call: NA; v_call: TRBV12-3/TRBV12-4; clone_size: once; cdr3_aa: ASSLNGNTEAF
cdr3_length: 11; d_call: NA; v_call: TRBV29-1; clone_size: NA; cdr3_aa: SVIRPAGRGYT
cdr3_length: 13; d_call: TRBD1; v_call: TRBV6-5; clone_size: NA; cdr3_aa: ASKKGGQSNYGYT
cdr3_length: 10; d_call: TRBD1; v_call: TRBV30; clone_size: NA; cdr3_aa: AWSQGAPEAF
cdr3_length: 14; d_call: NA; v_call: TRBV5-1; clone_size: NA; cdr3_aa: ASSLAGGGSKNIQY
cdr3_length: 12; d_call: NA; v_call: TRBV9; clone_size: NA; cdr3_aa: ASSVGQGGTEAF
cdr3_length: 11; d_call: NA; v_call: TRBV4-2; clone_size: once; cdr3_aa: ASSQDGEDTQY
cdr3_length: 10; d_call: NA; v_call: TRBV28; clone_size: NA; cdr3_aa: ASWRGVTEAF
cdr3_length: 12; d_call: NA; v_call: TRBV7-2; clone_size: NA; cdr3_aa: ASSLVIGTAGYT
cdr3_length: 16; d_call: TRBD1; v_call: TRBV10-1; clone_size: NA; cdr3_aa: ASSPSSGTGAKHTEAF
cdr3_length: 9; d_call: NA; v_call: TRBV28; clone_size: NA; cdr3_aa: ASSTVYEQY
cdr3_length: 13; d_call: NA; v_call: TRBV18; clone_size: NA; cdr3_aa: ASSPQQGGNTEAF
cdr3_length: 10; d_call: NA; v_call: TRBV2; clone_size: NA; cdr3_aa: ASTGFSYEQY